The T cell receptor beta chain under discussion was sequenced for a study of post-analysis software for immune sequencing data. General observations from the study: When patients were compared with controls, a handful of TRBV segments were more frequent, TRBV5-6, TRBV5-1 and TRBV20-1 among them.

Carried by the TCR beta cDNA libraries were unique molecular identifiers. With roughly 0.9 to 11 million T cells as the source, about half a million cDNA molecules resulted. Via MiXCR, TCRdb re-called the PCR reads, giving one row per CDR3 protein. The table has hundreds of thousands of distinct CDR3 sequences, 35% to 45% seen once. As to this clonotype: Its antigen is not identified.

Per germline, CDR1 MDHEN and CDR2 SYDVKM. CDR3 length equals 16 residues. Trimming removed 5 bases from V and 4 bases from J, with 18 bases in between. The sequence derives from a girl aged 2-10 years with multiple sclerosis. This rearrangement joins TRBV28 to TRBJ1-3; no definite D call. The material sequenced was blood. CDR3 sequence reads: CASSRAGPGRGNTIYF. Written as DNA, the CDR3 is TGTGCCAGCAGTCGGGCGGGCCCGGGCCGAGGAAACACCATATATTTT.